These 9 T cell receptor beta chains originate from one sample sequenced in a study of cytomegalovirus exposure and HLA in healthy donors. PCR primers comprised 60 Vbeta and 13 Jbeta primers. Sequencing used immunoSEQ multiplex PCR; TCRdb keeps in-frame clones, though not all of them. The data hold around 190,000 clones, with less than 80% observed a single time. Sequenced: PBMCs. Every receptor here comes from a young woman in good health and CMV-seropositive.

V usage is TRBV29-1 and J usage is TRBJ2-7; tentatively, D is TRBD1 (6 bases). The V gene's germline CDR1 is SQVTM and CDR2 ANQGSEA. With 5 bases removed from V and 2 bases from J, the gap between germline ends came to 10 bases. The CDR3 sequence is 12 residues long. CDR3 protein: CSVLGAPYEQYF. The CDR3 DNA follows: TGCAGCGTTTTGGGGGCGCCCTACGAGCAGTACTTC.

V and J are TRBV9 and TRBJ2-4; D possibly corresponds to TRBD1 (6 bases). Looked up from germline, CDR1 is SGDLS and CDR2 is YYNGEE. Trimming cost V 3 bases and J 1 base, with 14 bases left between them. The CDR3 consists of 16 residues. The CDR3 nucleotides are TGTGCCAGCAGCGCCTCAACAGGGTCCGCCAAAAACATTCAGTACTTC. Its protein is CASSASTGSAKNIQYF.

The chain employs TRBV4-1 and TRBJ1-6; 7 bases map to TRBD1. Germline-derived CDR1 and CDR2 are MGHRA and YSYEKL. CDR3 size: 16 residues. V shed 4 bases, J shed 0 bases, and the junction held 3 bases outside the gene matches. CDR3 DNA sequence: TGCGCCAGCAGCCCGGACAGGAGCTCCTATAATTCACCCCTCCACTTT. It yields the protein CASSPDRSSYNSPLHF.

The rearrangement uses TRBV4-1 and TRBJ1-4; D possibly corresponds to TRBD1 (5 bases). The V and J ends lost 1 base and 6 bases respectively, with 12 bases between them. Germline V CDR1 and CDR2: MGHRA, YSYEKL. The CDR3 length is 15 residues. CDR3 loop: CASSQVGGGDEKLFF. The CDR3 DNA follows: TGCGCCAGCAGCCAAGTGGGGGGAGGGGATGAAAAACTGTTTTTT.

This clone was found a few times. The J gene is TRBJ2-1, the V gene TRBV7-2, with a possible D match to TRBD2 (5 bases). This CDR3 has 11 amino acids. Between the trimmed V and J ends, which lost 5 bases and 12 bases, there was a span of 11 bases. CDR1 and CDR2 (germline): SGHTA, FQGNSA. The CDR3 region is CASSEGGRQFF. CDR3 coding DNA: TGTGCCAGCAGCGAAGGAGGAAGGCAGTTCTTC.

The genes are TRBV7-8 and TRBJ2-5; 7 nucleotides match TRBD1. The CDR3 loop spans 16 amino acids. From germline, CDR1 is SGHVS and CDR2 FQNEAQ. V lost 3 bases, J lost 1 base, and 8 bases stayed unmatched. DNA for the CDR3: TGTGCCAGCAGCTTGGAGCCCGGGACAGTCCAAGAGACCCAGTACTTC. Amino acids: CASSLEPGTVQETQYF.

J is TRBJ1-4 and V is TRBV6-5; TRBD1 matches at 9 bases. Unmatched junction bases numbered 4, after V lost 4 bases and J lost 4 bases. The CDR3 is 15 amino acids. Germline V gene sequence: CDR1 MNHEY, CDR2 SVGAGI. CDR3: CASSSRTGDNEKLFF. In DNA form, the CDR3 reads TGTGCCAGCAGTTCCCGGACAGGGGATAATGAAAAACTGTTTTTT.

This chain uses TRBV4-3 with TRBJ2-7; possible D gene TRBD2, 6 bases. In germline, CDR1 is LGHNA, CDR2 YSLEER. The CDR3 has 16 amino acids. The ends were cut back, 0 bases at V and 1 base at J, with 13 bases in the middle. CDR3 in DNA: TGCGCCAGCAGCCAAGATCACAGCGGGTCTTCCTACGAGCAGTACTTC. Translated: CASSQDHSGSSYEQYF.

The DNA of the CDR3 is TGTGCCAGCAGCTTGGCCGCAGGGGCGACTTATGGCTACACCTTC. It is translated as CASSLAAGATYGYTF. This chain connects TRBV5-4 to TRBJ1-2; a weak D match, TRBD1 (6 bases). Germline values: CDR1 SGHNT, CDR2 YYREEE (reference sequence). Deletions cut 0 bases from V and 5 bases from J, with 14 bases between. This CDR3 region has 15 residues.